This TCR beta chain was sequenced during a study of cytomegalovirus exposure and HLA in healthy donors. The PCR had 60 Vbeta and 13 Jbeta primers. Clones were sequenced by immunoSEQ multiplex PCR, and TCRdb holds only the in-frame ones, with some missing. The table has around 170,000 clones, 82% seen once. After removal of 1 base from V and 0 bases from J, the junction contained 3 bases not matched to a gene. The germline CDR1 and CDR2 sequences are SGHVS and FQNEAQ. This CDR3 comprises 15 residues. This clone was counted only a few times. The chain recombines TRBV7-8 with TRBJ2-7; 7 nucleotides match TRBD1. Material for sequencing was PBMCs. The TCR sequence derives from a man aged 35 to 55 in good health and CMV-seronegative. The CDR3 bases are TGTGCCAGCAGCTTAGGGGACAGCCTCTCCTACGAGCAGTACTTC. Its protein product is CASSLGDSLSYEQYF.